The clone carrying this TCR beta chain was seen a single time. Its matching antigen is unknown. This sample stems from a study of post-analysis software for immune sequencing data. Study findings and constraints: Patients had higher frequencies than controls of about five TRBV segments, including TRBV5-6, TRBV5-1 and TRBV20-1. Those with multiple sclerosis, the patient group, showed significantly lower normalized Chao1 diversity than controls.

Each TCR beta cDNA library carried unique molecular identifiers. About 540,000 cDNA molecules were obtained from about 1 to 10 million T cells. MiXCR, applied by TCRdb to the PCR reads, yields one record per CDR3 protein. Of roughly 600,000 distinct CDR3 sequences in the sample, roughly two fifths were seen once. V lost 0 bases and J 2 bases, leaving 12 bases between the germline ends. Germline V gene lookup returns CDR1 DFQATT and CDR2 SNEGSKA (reference sequence). The CDR3 loop spans 15 amino acids. The chain employs TRBV20-1 and TRBJ2-3; the D is unclear. Sequencing input: blood. This TCR was sampled from a girl aged 5-17 years with multiple sclerosis. For the CDR3, the DNA is TGCAGTGCTAGAGATCTCGCGCGTCTCACAGATACGCAGTATTTT. Protein product: CSARDLARLTDTQYF.